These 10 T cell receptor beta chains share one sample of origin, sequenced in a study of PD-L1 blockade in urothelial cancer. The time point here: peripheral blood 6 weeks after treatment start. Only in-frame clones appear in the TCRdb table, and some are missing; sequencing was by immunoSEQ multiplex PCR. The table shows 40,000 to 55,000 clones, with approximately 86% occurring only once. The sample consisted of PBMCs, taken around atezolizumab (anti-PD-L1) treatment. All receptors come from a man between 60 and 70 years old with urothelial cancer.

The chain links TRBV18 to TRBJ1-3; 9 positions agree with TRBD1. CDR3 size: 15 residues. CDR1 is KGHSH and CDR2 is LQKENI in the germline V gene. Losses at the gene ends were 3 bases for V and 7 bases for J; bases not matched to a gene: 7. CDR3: CASSPPGTGSNTIYF. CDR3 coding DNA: TGTGCCAGCTCACCTCCCGGGACAGGGAGTAACACCATATATTTT.

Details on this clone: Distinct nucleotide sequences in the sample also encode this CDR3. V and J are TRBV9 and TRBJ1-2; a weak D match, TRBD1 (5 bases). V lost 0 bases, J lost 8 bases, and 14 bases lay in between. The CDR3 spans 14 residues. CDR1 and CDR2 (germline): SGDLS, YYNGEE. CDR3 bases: TGTGCCAGCAGCGTAGGGGTCAGGGAGGGCGGCTACACCTTC. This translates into CASSVGVREGGYTF.

The CDR3 sequence: CSAERGETQYF. The CDR3 DNA reads TGCAGTGCTGAGAGAGGGGAGACCCAGTACTTC. The chain uses TRBV20-1 and TRBJ2-5, with TRBD2 as a possible D gene (5 bases). CDR1 DFQATT and CDR2 SNEGSKA come from the germline V gene (reference sequence). This CDR3 spans 11 amino acids. The V and J ends lost 5 bases and 5 bases respectively, with 9 bases between them.

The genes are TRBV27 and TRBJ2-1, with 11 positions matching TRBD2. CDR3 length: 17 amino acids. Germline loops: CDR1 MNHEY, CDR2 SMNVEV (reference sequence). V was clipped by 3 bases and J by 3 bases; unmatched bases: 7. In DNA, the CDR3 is TGTGCCAGCAGTTTCCCCTCAACTAGCGGGGGCTACAATGAGCAGTTCTTC. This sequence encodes CASSFPSTSGGYNEQFF.

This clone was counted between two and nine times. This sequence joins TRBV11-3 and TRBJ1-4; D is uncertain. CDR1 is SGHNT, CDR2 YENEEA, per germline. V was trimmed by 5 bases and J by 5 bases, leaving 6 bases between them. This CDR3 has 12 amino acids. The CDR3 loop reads CASSRSNEKLFF. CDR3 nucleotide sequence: TGTGCCAGCAGCCGGTCGAATGAAAAACTGTTTTTT. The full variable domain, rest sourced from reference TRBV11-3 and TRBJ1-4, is EAGVVQSPRYKIIEKKQPVAFWCNPISGHNTLYWYLQNLGQGPELLIRYENEEAVDDSQLPKDRFSAERLKGVDSTLKIQPAELGDSAVYLCASSRSNEKLFFGSGTQLSVL.

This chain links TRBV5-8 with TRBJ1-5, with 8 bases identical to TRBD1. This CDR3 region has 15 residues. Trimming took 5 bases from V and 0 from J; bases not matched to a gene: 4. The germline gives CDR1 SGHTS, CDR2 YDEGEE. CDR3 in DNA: TGTGCCAGCAGTGACAGGGGCTTTAGCAATCAGCCCCAGCATTTT. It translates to CASSDRGFSNQPQHF.

The CDR3 loop reads CASSRGAEGYTF. CDR3 sequence (DNA): TGTGCCAGCAGCAGGGGCGCGGAAGGCTACACCTTC. The J gene is TRBJ1-2, the V gene TRBV13, with D perhaps matching TRBD1 (5 bases). The length of the CDR3 is 12 residues. Deletions cut 5 bases from V and 8 bases from J, with 12 bases between. CDR1 is PRHDT, CDR2 FYEKMQ, per germline (reference sequence).

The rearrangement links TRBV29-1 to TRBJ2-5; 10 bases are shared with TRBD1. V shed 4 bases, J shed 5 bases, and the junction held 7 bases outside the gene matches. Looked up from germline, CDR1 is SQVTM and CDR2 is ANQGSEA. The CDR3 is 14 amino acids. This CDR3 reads CSVGGDRGTETQYF. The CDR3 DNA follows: TGCAGCGTTGGAGGGGACAGGGGAACGGAGACCCAGTACTTC. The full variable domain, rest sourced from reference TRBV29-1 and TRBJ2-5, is SAVISQKPSRDICQRGTSLTIQCQVDSQVTMMFWYRQQPGQSLTLIATANQGSEATYESGFVIDKFPISRPNLTFSTLTVSNMSPEDSSIYLCSVGGDRGTETQYFGPGTRLLVL.

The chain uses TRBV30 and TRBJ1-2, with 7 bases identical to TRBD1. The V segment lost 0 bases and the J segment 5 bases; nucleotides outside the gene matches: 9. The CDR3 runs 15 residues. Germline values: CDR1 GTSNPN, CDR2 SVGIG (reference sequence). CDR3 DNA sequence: TGTGCCTGGAGTGTAGAAAACAGGGGACCGTATGGCTACACCTTC. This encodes CAWSVENRGPYGYTF.

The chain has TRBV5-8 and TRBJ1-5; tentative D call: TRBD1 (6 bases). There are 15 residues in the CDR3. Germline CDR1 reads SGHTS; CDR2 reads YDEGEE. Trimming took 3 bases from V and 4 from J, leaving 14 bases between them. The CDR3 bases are TGTGCCAGCAGCTCCGCACAGGGATGGAATCAGCCCCAGCATTTT. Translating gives CASSSAQGWNQPQHF.